Shown below are 27 T cell receptor beta chains from a single sample sequenced in a study of T cell repertoires in cytomegalovirus infection. TCRdb re-called the reads through MiXCR, storing one row per CDR3 protein. Here the sample spans 250,000 to 350,000 distinct CDR3 sequences, more than 20% being singletons. Sequenced input: PBMCs. The receptor set was obtained from a human donor in good health (CMV status not recorded). Some clones in this sample may be carry-over from other donors' samples.

There are many counts of this clonotype. CDR3 residues: CASSDYTGIETQYF. The CDR3 nucleotides are TGCGCCAGCAGCGATTATACAGGGATCGAGACCCAGTACTTC. The chain couples TRBV10-1 to TRBJ2-5, with D possibly matching TRBD1 (6 bases). CDR3 length equals 14 residues. Germline V gene lookup returns CDR1 WNHNN and CDR2 SYGVQD (reference sequence). Trimming shortened V by 6 bases and J by 5 bases, and 16 bases separated the two germline ends.

This chain uses TRBV19 with TRBJ2-2, with D possibly being TRBD1 or TRBD2 (5 bases each). Per germline, CDR1 LNHDA and CDR2 SQIVND (reference sequence). V shed 1 base and J shed 6 bases, with 6 bases lying between them. The CDR3 loop spans 13 amino acids. The CDR3 region has the DNA TGTGCCAGTAGTATAGGGGGGTCCGGGGAGCTGTTTTTT. Amino acid sequence: CASSIGGSGELFF.

This chain connects TRBV6-2 or TRBV6-3 to TRBJ2-5; TRBD1 aligns across 8 bases. In germline, CDR1 is MNHEY, CDR2 SVGEGT. The junction had 10 bases not matched to a gene; V was cut back by 8 bases and J by 5 bases. CDR3 length equals 14 residues. In DNA, the CDR3 is TGTGCCAGCGGAATCGCAGGGGGCTTGGAGACCCAGTACTTC. The encoded protein is CASGIAGGLETQYF.

This clonotype came up many times. J is TRBJ1-5 and V is TRBV7-2, with D maybe TRBD1 (5 bases). V was cut by 3 bases and J by 0 bases, with 15 bases left in between. CDR1 SGHTA and CDR2 FQGNSA come from the germline V gene. The CDR3 sequence is 17 residues long. The CDR3 region has the DNA TGTGCCAGCAGCTTCGGGGGAAGGGGTTATAGCAATCAGCCCCAGCATTTT. This encodes CASSFGGRGYSNQPQHF.

This clonotype was counted many times. V usage is TRBV7-2 and J usage is TRBJ2-5, with 11 bases aligning to TRBD2. V shed 2 bases and J 5 bases; nucleotides not matched to a gene: 10. Per germline, CDR1 SGHTA and CDR2 FQGNSA. There are 17 residues in the CDR3. The CDR3 bases are TGTGCCAGCAGCTTAATGGTACTAGCGGGAGAGGTTGAGACCCAGTACTTC. Translating gives CASSLMVLAGEVETQYF. Variable domain in full (rest from reference TRBV7-2 and TRBJ2-5): GAGVSQSPSNKVTEKGKDVELRCDPISGHTALYWYRQSLGQGLEFLIYFQGNSAPDKSGLPSDRFSAERTGGSVSTLTIQRTQQEDSAVYLCASSLMVLAGEVETQYFGPGTRLLVL.

This clonotype was detected a few times. The chain carries TRBV19 and TRBJ2-1, with TRBD2 matching 12 bases. Trimming removed 7 bases from V and 4 bases from J; junction bases left unmatched: 8. The CDR3 runs to 16 residues. The V gene's germline CDR1 is LNHDA and CDR2 SQIVND (reference sequence). The CDR3 DNA follows: TGTGCCAGTAACCTACTAGCGGGGGGAGGTTACAATGAGCAGTTCTTC. The encoded protein is CASNLLAGGGYNEQFF.

The sample holds a few counts of this clonotype. CDR3 nucleotides: TGTGCCAGCAGGTTTGGGGACAGGGTGAACACTGAAGCTTTCTTT. Translation: CASRFGDRVNTEAFF. The chain combines TRBV12-3 or TRBV12-4 with TRBJ1-1; the match to TRBD1 covers 9 bases. The length of the CDR3 is 15 residues. The junction had 5 bases not matched to a gene; V was cut back by 6 bases and J by 0 bases.

This clonotype was counted between two and nine times. The rearrangement uses TRBV18 and TRBJ2-3, with 7 bases aligning to TRBD1. Germline CDR1 KGHSH, CDR2 LQKENI. CDR3 length: 15 amino acids. The J segment lost 0 bases and the V segment lost 5 bases, leaving 5 bases of the junction unmatched. CDR3 in DNA: TGTGCCAGCTCATTGGACAGGCTGAGCACAGATACGCAGTATTTT. Residues: CASSLDRLSTDTQYF. Filled out from reference TRBV18 and TRBJ2-3, the complete variable domain reads NAGVMQNPRHLVRRRGQEARLRCSPMKGHSHVYWYRQLPEEGLKFMVYLQKENIIDESGMPKERFSAEFPKEGPSILRIQQVVRGDSAAYFCASSLDRLSTDTQYFGPGTRLTVL.

This clonotype turned up a few times. J is TRBJ2-1 and V is TRBV20-1; 14 nucleotides agree with TRBD2. This CDR3 has 15 residues. Germline lookup yields CDR1 DFQATT and CDR2 SNEGSKA (reference sequence). Trimming cost V 6 bases and J 2 bases; bases outside gene matches: 3. The CDR3 region has the DNA TGCAGTGCAAGGACTAGCGGGAGGACCTACAATGAGCAGTTCTTC. It codes for CSARTSGRTYNEQFF.

The chain has TRBV11-2 and TRBJ2-7; the D gene is possibly TRBD1 (6 bases). The ends were cut back, 1 base at V and 0 bases at J, with 13 bases in the middle. The CDR3 is made up of 16 amino acids. Looked up from germline, CDR1 is SGHAT and CDR2 is FQNNGV. For the CDR3, the DNA is TGTGCCAGCAGCTTAGGCCGGGACACCTCCTCCTACGAGCAGTACTTC. Translation: CASSLGRDTSSYEQYF.

For the CDR3, the DNA is TGTGCCAGCAGGCCGATCGCAGCTTCCTACGAGCAGTACGTC. This sequence encodes CASRPIAASYEQYV. The V call is TRBV6-1, the J call TRBJ2-7; D is uncertain. V was clipped by 6 bases and J by 1 base, with 13 bases between them. Germline V CDR1 and CDR2: MNHNS, SASEGT. The CDR3 is made up of 14 amino acids.

The chain couples TRBV24-1 to TRBJ2-2; D gene uncertain. Germline CDR1 and CDR2: KGHDR and SFDVKD. The V and J ends lost 4 bases and 4 bases respectively, with 6 bases between them. This CDR3 is 13 amino acids long. CDR3 coding DNA: TGTGCCACCAGTGACAGAGTCACCGGGGAGCTGTTTTTT. This encodes CATSDRVTGELFF.

The chain recombines TRBV19 with TRBJ1-5; D remains unclear. From germline, CDR1 is LNHDA and CDR2 SQIVND (reference sequence). CDR3 length: 13 amino acids. Trimming took 2 bases from V and 2 from J, leaving 4 bases between them. CDR3 bases: TGTGCCAGTAGTATAATTGGCAATCAGCCCCAGCATTTT. Translating it yields CASSIIGNQPQHF.

There are many counts of this clonotype. This chain uses TRBV7-2 with TRBJ2-7, with 12 bases fitting TRBD2. This CDR3 is built from 14 residues. V trimming: 5 bases; J trimming: 3 bases; junction bases outside the gene matches: 2. Germline CDR1 is SGHTA and CDR2 is FQGNSA. The CDR3 sequence is CASSRLAGDYEQYF. In DNA, the CDR3 is TGTGCCAGCAGCCGACTAGCGGGAGACTACGAGCAGTACTTC.

This clonotype has a count of ten or more. The CDR3 here is CASKPGLAGNEQFF. CDR3 DNA sequence: TGTGCCAGCAAACCGGGACTAGCGGGAAATGAGCAGTTCTTC. This chain links TRBV11-2 with TRBJ2-1; 13 bases fit TRBD2. Germline CDR1 is SGHAT and CDR2 is FQNNGV. The junction had 4 bases not matched to a gene; V was cut back by 7 bases and J by 7 bases. This CDR3 contains 14 residues.

The CDR3 loop is CASSSGTGGANTEAFF. The CDR3 region has the DNA TGTGCCAGCAGCTCCGGGACAGGGGGCGCGAACACTGAAGCTTTCTTT. J is TRBJ1-1 and V is TRBV12-3 or TRBV12-4; 12 positions agree with TRBD1. V was clipped by 6 bases and J by 1 base; unmatched bases: 6. This CDR3 spans 16 amino acids.

This clonotype was seen only once. The chain employs TRBV7-2 and TRBJ2-5; D call uncertain. The CDR3 covers 12 residues. The V end lost 0 bases, the J end lost 9 bases, and 8 bases lay between the germline ends. Germline loops: CDR1 SGHTA, CDR2 FQGNSA. CDR3 loop: CASSLASRAQYF. CDR3 sequence (DNA): TGTGCCAGCAGCTTAGCGTCTCGGGCCCAGTACTTC.

The chain recombines TRBV5-4 with TRBJ2-7; 11 positions agree with TRBD1. CDR3 size: 16 residues. The germline gives CDR1 SGHNT, CDR2 YYREEE (reference sequence). Trimming cost V 0 bases and J 0 bases; bases outside gene matches: 2. CDR3 DNA sequence: TGTGCCAGCAGCTTGGGGACAGGGGGCGCCTCCTACGAGCAGTACTTC. It yields the protein CASSLGTGGASYEQYF.

J is TRBJ1-2 and V is TRBV18, with no clear D. V was pared by 2 bases and J by 0 bases, with 10 bases between. Germline V CDR1 and CDR2: KGHSH, LQKENI. The CDR3 extends over 15 amino acids. CDR3 residues: CASSPSGQSNYGYTF. DNA for the CDR3: TGTGCCAGCTCACCATCAGGCCAATCTAACTATGGCTACACCTTC. Looking up the rest from reference TRBV18 and TRBJ1-2 gives the full variable domain: NAGVMQNPRHLVRRRGQEARLRCSPMKGHSHVYWYRQLPEEGLKFMVYLQKENIIDESGMPKERFSAEFPKEGPSILRIQQVVRGDSAAYFCASSPSGQSNYGYTFGSGTRLTVV.

There are many counts of this clonotype. At one end, the junction sequence differs from germline, possibly due to a read error. This rearrangement joins TRBV7-6 to TRBJ2-2; possibly TRBD1 for D (6 bases). Germline V CDR1 and CDR2: SGHVS, FNYEAQ. CDR3 length: 15 amino acids. The CDR3 protein is CASSLELGGTGELFF. CDR3 bases: TGTGCTAGCAGCTTAGAACTAGGGGGCACCGGGGAGCTGTTTTTT. Full variable domain (missing parts from reference TRBV7-6 and TRBJ2-2): GAGVSQSPRYKVTKRGQDVALRCDPISGHVSLYWYRQALGQGPEFLTYFNYEAQQDKSGLPNDRFSAERPEGSISTLTIQRTEQRDSAMYRCASSLELGGTGELFFGEGSRLTVL.

On this clonotype: At one end, the junction sequence differs from germline, possibly due to a read error. The chain links TRBV29-1 to TRBJ1-1; D gene unclear. This CDR3 comprises 12 residues. Germline lookup yields CDR1 SQVTM and CDR2 ANQGSEA. The CDR3 here is CRVDFSDLKAFF. In DNA form, the CDR3 reads TGCCGCGTTGATTTCTCGGACCTTAAAGCTTTCTTT.

This sequence joins TRBV7-8 and TRBJ2-7; D gene uncertain. This CDR3 has 15 residues. CDR1 and CDR2 from the germline V gene are SGHVS and FQNEAQ. Trimming removed 1 base at V and 0 bases at J, with 10 bases between. The CDR3 nucleotides read TGTGCCAGCAGCTTAGAATGGCGGAACTCCTACGAGCAGTACTTC. The encoded protein is CASSLEWRNSYEQYF. Based on the CDR3 plus reference TRBV7-8 and TRBJ2-7, the full variable domain is GAGVSQSPRYKVAKRGQDVALRCDPISGHVSLFWYQQALGQGPEFLTYFQNEAQLDKSGLPSDRFFAERPEGSVSTLKIQRTQQEDSAVYLCASSLEWRNSYEQYFGPGTRLTVT.

This clonotype turned up a few times. The genes are TRBV7-4 and TRBJ2-3; a weak D match, TRBD1 (6 bases). Trimming left V 6 bases short and J 4 bases short, with 11 bases between. CDR1 SGHVT and CDR2 SQSDAQ come from the germline V gene. The CDR3 totals 13 residues. CDR3 loop: CASRSGTPDTQYF. The CDR3 bases are TGTGCCAGCAGATCTGGGACACCAGATACGCAGTATTTT.

The table lists this clonotype with a few counts. The chain carries TRBV20-1 and TRBJ2-7, with 7 bases identical to TRBD2. This CDR3 has 14 amino acids. The trim removed 3 bases at V and 6 bases at J, leaving 11 bases unmatched. Germline assignment: CDR1 DFQATT and CDR2 SNEGSKA (reference sequence). The CDR3 loop reads CSASGGRTPSEQYF. The CDR3 bases are TGCAGTGCTAGCGGCGGGAGAACCCCATCCGAGCAGTACTTC.

This clonotype was observed a few times. At one end the junction does not follow the germline gene, possibly because of a read error. The chain carries TRBV27 and TRBJ2-5, with D unresolved. The CDR3 extends over 12 amino acids. Germline CDR1 MNHEY, CDR2 SMNVEV (reference sequence). DNA for the CDR3: TGTGCCAGCAGCCCTCAGCAAGGGACCCAGTACTTC. Residues: CASSPQQGTQYF.

This clonotype appeared many times. V is TRBV7-2 and J is TRBJ2-5, with D possibly matching TRBD1 (5 bases). Trimming removed 4 bases at V and 2 bases at J, with 11 bases between. In germline, CDR1 is SGHTA, CDR2 FQGNSA. The CDR3 has 14 residues. The CDR3 nucleotides read TGTGCCAGCAGCTCCCGACAGCAACAAGAGACCCAGTACTTC. This translates into CASSSRQQQETQYF.

This clonotype showed up just a few times. The V and J genes are TRBV12-3 or TRBV12-4 and TRBJ1-1; no firm D call. Trimming took off 3 bases at V and 1 base at J, with 6 bases between the two ends. The CDR3 covers 13 residues. The CDR3: CASSFMANTEAFF. CDR3 bases: TGTGCCAGCAGTTTTATGGCGAACACTGAAGCTTTCTTT.